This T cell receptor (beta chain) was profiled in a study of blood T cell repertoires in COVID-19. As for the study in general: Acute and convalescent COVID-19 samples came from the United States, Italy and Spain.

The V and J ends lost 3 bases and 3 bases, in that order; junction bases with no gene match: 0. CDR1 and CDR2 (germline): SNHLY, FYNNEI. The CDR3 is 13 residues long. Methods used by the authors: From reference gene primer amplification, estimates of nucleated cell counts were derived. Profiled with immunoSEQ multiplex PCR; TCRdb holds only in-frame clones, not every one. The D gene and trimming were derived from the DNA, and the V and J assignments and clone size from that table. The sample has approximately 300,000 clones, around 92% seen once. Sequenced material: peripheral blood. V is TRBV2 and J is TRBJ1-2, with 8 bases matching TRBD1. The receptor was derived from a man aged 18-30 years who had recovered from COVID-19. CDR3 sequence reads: CASSEDRDYGYTF. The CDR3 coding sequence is TGTGCCAGCAGTGAGGACAGGGACTATGGCTACACCTTC.